A single T cell receptor beta chain is shown here with its context. Its target antigen remains unknown. Base qualities are missing; no much larger clone stands one base away. The CDR3, from cysteine to phenylalanine, totals 13 residues. The only DNA kept is the CDR3, 39 bases in frame from the first base. Trimming at the junction amounts to 1 base on V and 5 bases on J, and the germline ends lie 8 bases apart. CDR1 SGHTA and CDR2 FQGNSA were looked up in the germline V gene. Library method: 5' RACE. Instrument used: Illumina HiSeq 2500. A second about 7 to 12 cycle PCR used a sample-barcoded 5' primer and a J-beta primer mix. A template-switch 5' adaptor carrying 12 random nucleotides introduced a unique molecular identifier onto each TCR beta cDNA molecule. Each sample yielded at least 2.5 million CDR3-containing paired-end reads. First-strand cDNA synthesis was performed from all RNA using the Mint cDNA synthesis kit, with priming by a TRBC-specific oligonucleotide. After uracil-DNA glycosylase treatment, a first 18-cycle PCR used universal primers M1SS and BC2_uni_R on all cDNA. On the study's bioinformatics: Each sample was normalized by randomly selecting 1 million high-quality reads, each carrying a distinct molecular identifier. Reads sharing molecular identifiers were discarded rather than binned into consensus sequences. MiTCR, run with a Q25 quality threshold and the strictest error-elimination algorithm, handled CDR3 identification, clonotype clustering and error correction. Lower-bound total TCR beta diversity was estimated with a nonparametric unseen species model using Euler transformation. The raw public data were reprocessed by TCRdb itself: fastp quality trimming at Q25, MiXCR clonotype calling, in-frame beta chains only. Identical CDR3 proteins give one entry, which carries the most common genes and DNA. TCRdb's processing, not the authors', yielded these V and J calls. This sample comprises more than 1.4 million distinct CDR3 sequences, 42% of them detected only once. The ten most abundant clones make up 7% to 9% of the sample.

The record originates from a study of blood T cells in healthy people across ages (dated by TCRdb to about 2015). Describing the broader study: In model experiments, template switching captured roughly one uniquely barcoded TCR beta cDNA molecule for every two T cells. Age-related changes in TCR beta repertoire diversity were measured in the study by deep sequencing normalized with unique cDNA molecular identifiers. The donors were split into four age groups: young (average around 16 years), middle-aged (roughly 39), aged (roughly 68) and long-lived (more than 80). To avoid experimental bias, donors of different ages were distributed randomly across sequencing lanes. The study analyzed two additional independent replicas of 1 million unique cDNA reads from the same blood draw for two donors, one aged 18 to 29 and one aged 80 or older. Beyond this particular receptor, the publication reports: Estimates of total diversity based on one million sequenced T cells were regarded as lower bounds and as underestimates. Compared with the aged group, the long-lived group had more naive CD4+ T cells, fewer expanded clones and increased TCR diversity, a pattern suggesting age selection. Because profiling used bulk unsorted PBMCs, naive and antigen-experienced compartments could not be compared conclusively. The CMV infection status of donors was not known, potentially confounding age-related changes in expanded clonotypes. As age increased, observed TCR beta diversity per million T cells dropped in a roughly linear way, and a significant reduction was already evident by age around 41. The percentage of naive T cells measured by flow cytometry correlated strongly with observed TCR beta diversity.

Systemically healthy Caucasian individuals from Russia, some 36 in total and aged about 6 to 95 years, were included as donors. Each donor gave around 9 milliliters of peripheral blood, collected into EDTA-treated Vacutainer tubes. Ficoll-Paque density-gradient centrifugation was used to isolate PBMCs, with at least 7 million per sample. Trizol reagent was used to extract total RNA from PBMCs, with at least 5 micrograms per sample. The percentages of naive CD45RAhigh/CD27high T cells were determined by flow cytometry on a PBMC aliquot from every donor. The sequenced sample was blood. This sequence originates from a woman between 18 and 29 years old in good health. The chain is made from TRBV7-2 and TRBJ1-2, with no confidently assigned D gene. The CDR3: CASSLGPEYGYTF. At the DNA level, the sequence is TGTGCCAGCAGCTTAGGGCCGGAATATGGCTACACCTTC.